Each of the 23 T cell receptor beta chains below was sequenced from the same sample in a study of cytomegalovirus exposure and HLA in healthy donors. PCR involved 60 Vbeta and 13 Jbeta primers. The method was immunoSEQ multiplex PCR; TCRdb's version includes in-frame clones alone and lacks a portion of them. The table has more than 140,000 clones, approximately 78% seen once. Sequencing was done on a sample of PBMCs. The receptor source for this set is a man aged 18 to 29 in good health and CMV-seropositive.

The rearrangement joins TRBV5-1 to TRBJ2-7; maybe TRBD1 (5 bases). V shed 3 bases and J shed 0 bases, with 13 bases lying between them. The germline V gene has CDR1 SGHRS and CDR2 YFSETQ. The CDR3 sequence is 15 residues long. The CDR3 DNA sequence: TGCGCCAGCAGCTCGCAGGGCCCCCCCTCCTACGAGCAGTACTTC. Translating it yields CASSSQGPPSYEQYF.

The rearrangement joins TRBV2 to TRBJ2-7, with a tentative D call TRBD1 (5 bases). Trimming took off 0 bases at V and 3 bases at J, with 9 bases between the two ends. Looked up from germline, CDR1 is SNHLY and CDR2 is FYNNEI. This CDR3 contains 14 residues. The CDR3 nucleotides read TGTGCCAGCAGTGAAGCATTACAGGTCTACGAGCAGTACTTC. Protein product: CASSEALQVYEQYF.

This sequence joins TRBV2 and TRBJ1-2; 9 bases fit TRBD1. With 5 bases clipped from V and 7 bases from J, the junction kept 8 bases outside the gene matches. Germline V CDR1 and CDR2: SNHLY, FYNNEI. The CDR3 sequence is 14 residues long. CDR3 DNA sequence: TGTGCCAGCAGTTCCCAACAGGGGGCAGTTGGCTACACCTTC. Residues: CASSSQQGAVGYTF. The full variable domain, with the rest looked up from reference TRBV2 and TRBJ1-2, is EPEVTQTPSHQVTQMGQEVILRCVPISNHLYFYWYRQILGQKVEFLVSFYNNEISEKSEIFDDQFSVERPDGSNFTLKIRSTKLEDSAMYFCASSSQQGAVGYTFGSGTRLTVV.

This chain uses TRBV7-2 with TRBJ2-7; possibly TRBD2 for D (5 bases). V was shortened by 5 bases and J by 8 bases, with 16 bases between the two germline ends. CDR1 is SGHTA and CDR2 is FQGNSA in the germline V gene. CDR3 length: 13 amino acids. DNA of the CDR3: TGTGCCAGCAGCCCTGCACTAGTTGGGAAGCAGTACTTC. Encoded protein: CASSPALVGKQYF.

The V and J genes are TRBV5-6 and TRBJ1-2; the match to TRBD1 covers 7 bases. The V gene end was trimmed by 1 base and the J gene end by 4 bases; junction bases not matched to a gene: 4. Germline V CDR1 and CDR2: SGHDT, YYEEEE. The CDR3 extends over 14 amino acids. The CDR3 coding sequence is TGTGCCAGCAGCTTGATGGACAGGCCCTATGGCTACACCTTC. Its protein product is CASSLMDRPYGYTF.

This chain joins TRBV7-9 and TRBJ2-3; TRBD2 aligns across 11 bases. The CDR3 runs to 17 residues. Trimming removed 2 bases from V and 2 bases from J; junction bases left unmatched: 6. Germline V gene lookup returns CDR1 SEHNR and CDR2 FQNEAQ (reference sequence). This CDR3 reads CASSLSLAGVNTDTQYF. The DNA for the CDR3 is TGTGCCAGCAGCTTATCACTAGCGGGAGTGAACACAGATACGCAGTATTTT. The complete variable domain, with remaining parts taken from reference TRBV7-9 and TRBJ2-3, reads DTGVSQNPRHKITKRGQNVTFRCDPISEHNRLYWYRQTLGQGPEFLTYFQNEAQLEKSRLLSDRFSAERPKGSFSTLEIQRTEQGDSAMYLCASSLSLAGVNTDTQYFGPGTRLTVL.

This sequence joins TRBV5-4 and TRBJ2-5; D gene uncertain. CDR1 and CDR2 from the germline V gene are SGHNT and YYREEE (reference sequence). V was clipped by 0 bases and J by 0 bases, with 12 bases between them. The CDR3 has 16 amino acids. CDR3 DNA sequence: TGTGCCAGCAGCTTGGGGGCAGGCGTTAACCAAGAGACCCAGTACTTC. The encoded protein is CASSLGAGVNQETQYF.

The V gene is TRBV19, the J gene TRBJ2-3, with 11 bases identical to TRBD2. CDR3 size: 16 residues. The ends lost 4 bases at V and 3 bases at J; junction bases unmatched: 6. CDR1 and CDR2 from the germline V gene are LNHDA and SQIVND (reference sequence). As DNA, the CDR3 is TGTGCCAGTAGTACCCCGACTAGCGGGGCAACAGATACGCAGTATTTT. Encoded protein: CASSTPTSGATDTQYF.

The chain uses TRBV29-1 and TRBJ1-4, with 9 bases that match TRBD1. Germline V gene lookup returns CDR1 SQVTM and CDR2 ANQGSEA. The CDR3 sequence is 13 residues long. V shed 2 bases, J shed 14 bases, and the junction held 9 bases outside the gene matches. The CDR3 DNA is TGCAGCGTTGAAACAGGGGGCTACGAACGGCTGTTTTTT. Its translation is CSVETGGYERLFF.

This chain links TRBV19 with TRBJ1-2, with 7 bases that match TRBD1. The CDR3 consists of 13 residues. V dropped 9 bases and J dropped 2; count of bases not matched to a gene: 6. The germline V gene encodes CDR1 LNHDA and CDR2 SQIVND (reference sequence). The CDR3 bases are TGTGCCAGCACAGGGGATCAAAACTATGGCTACACCTTC. Protein: CASTGDQNYGYTF.

The chain combines TRBV6-5 with TRBJ2-2; 8 bases agree with TRBD1. CDR1 and CDR2 (germline): MNHEY, SVGAGI. The CDR3 runs to 15 residues. Losses at the gene ends were 6 bases for V and 1 base for J; bases not matched to a gene: 4. The CDR3 protein is CASSHGQGNTGELFF. For the CDR3, the DNA is TGTGCCAGCAGCCACGGACAGGGGAACACCGGGGAGCTGTTTTTT.

The chain links TRBV7-2 to TRBJ2-2, with D maybe TRBD1 (5 bases). The CDR3 is 12 residues long. The V end was cut by 3 bases, the J end by 10 bases, with 9 bases between. Per the germline V gene, CDR1 is SGHTA and CDR2 is FQGNSA. The CDR3 region has the DNA TGTGCCAGCAGCTTCAGGGTGACGGAGCTGTTTTTT. Translation: CASSFRVTELFF. The full variable domain, with the rest looked up from reference TRBV7-2 and TRBJ2-2, is GAGVSQSPSNKVTEKGKDVELRCDPISGHTALYWYRQSLGQGLEFLIYFQGNSAPDKSGLPSDRFSAERTGGSVSTLTIQRTQQEDSAVYLCASSFRVTELFFGEGSRLTVL.

The genes are TRBV28 and TRBJ2-1; no firm D call. Germline V gene data show CDR1 as MDHEN and CDR2 as SYDVKM. Trimming removed 0 bases at V and 0 bases at J, with 9 bases between. The CDR3 covers 16 residues. CDR3 bases: TGTGCCAGCAGTTTATGGGGCCTGAGCTCCTACAATGAGCAGTTCTTC. This sequence encodes CASSLWGLSSYNEQFF.

The chain uses TRBV19 and TRBJ2-7; 7 bases line up with TRBD1. CDR3 size: 13 residues. Germline assignment: CDR1 LNHDA and CDR2 SQIVND (reference sequence). The V gene end was trimmed by 3 bases and the J gene end by 3 bases; junction bases not matched to a gene: 2. The CDR3 DNA reads TGTGCCAGTAGTATGACAGGGATCTACGAGCAGTACTTC. Its protein is CASSMTGIYEQYF.

The chain combines TRBV5-1 with TRBJ2-3, with 11 bases aligning to TRBD2. The CDR3 has 18 amino acids. V lost 1 base to trimming and J lost 0 bases; unmatched junction nucleotides: 7. Germline CDR1 SGHRS, CDR2 YFSETQ. CDR3 sequence (DNA): TGCGCCAGCAGCTTGAGGGGGGGACTAGCGGTTAGCACAGATACGCAGTATTTT. Protein product: CASSLRGGLAVSTDTQYF.

The gene calls are TRBV6-5 and TRBJ1-2; D possibly corresponds to TRBD1 (5 bases). The CDR3 is made up of 12 amino acids. Germline CDR1 MNHEY, CDR2 SVGAGI. V gave up 8 bases and J gave up 13 bases, with 20 bases separating them. In nucleotides, the CDR3 is TGTGCCAGCGGATTAGGGGCCTCAGGTCTCACCTTC. Translating gives CASGLGASGLTF.

In its sample, this clone was seen a few times. The rearrangement links TRBV25-1 to TRBJ2-7; D might be TRBD2 (6 bases). CDR1 and CDR2 from the germline V gene are MGHDK and SYGVNS. The CDR3 is 14 amino acids. Trimming shortened V by 5 bases and J by 7 bases, and 18 bases separated the two germline ends. The CDR3 region is CASSRGLPMGEQYF. The DNA of the CDR3 is TGTGCCAGCAGTCGGGGACTCCCGATGGGTGAGCAGTACTTC.

Only one count was recorded for this clone. The gene calls are TRBV29-1 and TRBJ2-1; 9 nucleotides match TRBD2. Losses at the gene ends were 4 bases for V and 10 bases for J; bases not matched to a gene: 14. CDR3 length equals 15 residues. Germline V gives CDR1 SQVTM, CDR2 ANQGSEA. The CDR3, as DNA: TGCAGCGTTGCCGGGGTCTGGCTAGCGGGAAACGAGCAGTTCTTC. Protein product: CSVAGVWLAGNEQFF.

The chain recombines TRBV2 with TRBJ1-1; 7 bases are a match to TRBD1. The CDR3 length is 13 residues. Trimming cost V 5 bases and J 4 bases; bases outside gene matches: 4. The germline gives CDR1 SNHLY, CDR2 FYNNEI. The CDR3: CASSSRQGTEAFF. The CDR3 nucleotides are TGTGCCAGCAGTTCCCGACAGGGCACTGAAGCTTTCTTT.

The chain recombines TRBV7-9 with TRBJ2-2; a weak D match, TRBD1 (6 bases). The CDR3 consists of 15 residues. V shed 3 bases and J shed 4 bases, with 12 bases lying between them. The germline V gene encodes CDR1 SEHNR and CDR2 FQNEAQ (reference sequence). The CDR3 DNA is TGTGCCAGCAGCTTGCGGACAGACCTCACCGGGGAGCTGTTTTTT. It codes for CASSLRTDLTGELFF.

V usage is TRBV15 and J usage is TRBJ2-1, with 14 bases that match TRBD2. There are 16 residues in the CDR3. Germline CDR1 LNHNV, CDR2 YYDKDF (reference sequence). Trimming cost V 2 bases and J 6 bases; bases outside gene matches: 3. CDR3 coding DNA: TGTGCCACCAGCAGACGGACTAGCGGGAGGATCAATGAGCAGTTCTTC. Amino acid sequence: CATSRRTSGRINEQFF.

The table lists this clone with a count of one. The rearrangement joins TRBV29-1 to TRBJ1-2, with 10 bases lining up with TRBD1. Germline CDR1 is SQVTM and CDR2 is ANQGSEA. With V trimmed by 0 bases and J by 6 bases, 4 bases remained unmatched. There are 14 residues in the CDR3. The CDR3 reads CSVEDRGTGDGYTF. The CDR3 DNA is TGCAGCGTTGAAGATCGCGGGACAGGGGATGGCTACACCTTC.

The chain links TRBV10-1 to TRBJ2-3; D remains unclear. CDR1 and CDR2 (germline): WNHNN, SYGVQD (reference sequence). The CDR3 loop spans 13 amino acids. V dropped 6 bases and J dropped 2 bases, with 9 bases sitting between them. CDR3 in DNA: TGCGCCAGCAGCGGGTCAGACACAGATACGCAGTATTTT. Amino acid sequence: CASSGSDTDTQYF.